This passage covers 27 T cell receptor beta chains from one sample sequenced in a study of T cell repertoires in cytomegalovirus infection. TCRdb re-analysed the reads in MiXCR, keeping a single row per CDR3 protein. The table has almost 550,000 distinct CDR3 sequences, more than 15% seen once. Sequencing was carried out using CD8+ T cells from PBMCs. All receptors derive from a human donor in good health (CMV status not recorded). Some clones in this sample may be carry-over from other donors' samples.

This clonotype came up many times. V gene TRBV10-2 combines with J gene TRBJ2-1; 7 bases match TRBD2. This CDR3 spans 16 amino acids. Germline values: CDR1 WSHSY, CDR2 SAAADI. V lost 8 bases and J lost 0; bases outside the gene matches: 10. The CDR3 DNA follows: TGCGCCAGCTACCAACTAGCGTTAAGCTCCTACAATGAGCAGTTCTTC. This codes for CASYQLALSSYNEQFF.

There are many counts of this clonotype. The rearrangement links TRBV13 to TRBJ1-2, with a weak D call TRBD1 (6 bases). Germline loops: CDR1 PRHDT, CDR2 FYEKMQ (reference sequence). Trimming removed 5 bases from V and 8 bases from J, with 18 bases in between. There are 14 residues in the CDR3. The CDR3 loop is CASSLRDNIGGYTF. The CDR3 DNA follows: TGTGCCAGCAGCCTCCGGGACAATATAGGAGGCTACACCTTC.

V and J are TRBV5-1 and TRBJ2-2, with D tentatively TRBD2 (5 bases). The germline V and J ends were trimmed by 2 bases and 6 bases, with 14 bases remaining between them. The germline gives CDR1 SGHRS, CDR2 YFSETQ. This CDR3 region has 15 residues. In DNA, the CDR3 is TGCGCCAGCAGCTTACGCTCGGACGGGGCCGGGGAGCTGTTTTTT. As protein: CASSLRSDGAGELFF.

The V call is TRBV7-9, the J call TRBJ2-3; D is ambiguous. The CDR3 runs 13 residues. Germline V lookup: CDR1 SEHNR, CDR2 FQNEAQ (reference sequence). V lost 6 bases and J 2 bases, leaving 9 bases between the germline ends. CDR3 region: CASSVADTDTQYF. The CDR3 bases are TGTGCCAGCAGTGTCGCAGACACAGATACGCAGTATTTT.

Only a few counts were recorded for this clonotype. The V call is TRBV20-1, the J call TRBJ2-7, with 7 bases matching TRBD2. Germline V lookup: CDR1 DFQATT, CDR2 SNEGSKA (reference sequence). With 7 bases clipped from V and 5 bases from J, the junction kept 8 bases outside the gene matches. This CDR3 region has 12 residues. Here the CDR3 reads CSVRRERNEQYF. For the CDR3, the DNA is TGCAGTGTTAGGCGGGAGCGGAACGAGCAGTACTTC.

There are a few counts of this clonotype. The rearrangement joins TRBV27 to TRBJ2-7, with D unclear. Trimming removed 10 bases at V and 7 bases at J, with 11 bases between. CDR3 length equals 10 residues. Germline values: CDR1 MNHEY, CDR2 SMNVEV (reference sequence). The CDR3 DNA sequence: TGTGCCACCTACGCCTGGGAGCAGTACTTC. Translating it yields CATYAWEQYF.

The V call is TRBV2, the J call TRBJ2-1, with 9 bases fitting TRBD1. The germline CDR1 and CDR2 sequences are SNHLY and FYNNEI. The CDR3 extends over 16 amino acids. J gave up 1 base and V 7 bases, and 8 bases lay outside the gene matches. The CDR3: CASTHPGQGSYNEQFF. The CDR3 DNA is TGTGCCAGCACCCACCCGGGACAGGGTTCCTACAATGAGCAGTTCTTC.

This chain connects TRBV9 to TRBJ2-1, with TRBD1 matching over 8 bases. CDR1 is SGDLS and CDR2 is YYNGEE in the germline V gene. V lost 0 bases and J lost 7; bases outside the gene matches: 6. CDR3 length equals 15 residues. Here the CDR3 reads CASSVARTGYNEQFF. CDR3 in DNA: TGTGCCAGCAGCGTAGCCCGGACAGGGTATAATGAGCAGTTCTTC.

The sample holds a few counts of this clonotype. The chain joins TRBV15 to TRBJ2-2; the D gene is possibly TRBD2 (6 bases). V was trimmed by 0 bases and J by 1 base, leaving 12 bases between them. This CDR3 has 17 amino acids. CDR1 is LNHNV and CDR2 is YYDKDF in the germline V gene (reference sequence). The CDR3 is CATSRDRGLQNTGELFF. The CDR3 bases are TGTGCCACCAGCAGAGATCGGGGACTCCAGAACACCGGGGAGCTGTTTTTT.

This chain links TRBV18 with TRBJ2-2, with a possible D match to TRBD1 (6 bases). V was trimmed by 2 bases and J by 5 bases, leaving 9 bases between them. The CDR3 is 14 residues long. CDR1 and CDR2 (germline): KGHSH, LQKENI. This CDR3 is CASSPEQGTGELFF. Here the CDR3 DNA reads TGTGCCAGCTCACCAGAACAGGGAACCGGGGAGCTGTTTTTT.

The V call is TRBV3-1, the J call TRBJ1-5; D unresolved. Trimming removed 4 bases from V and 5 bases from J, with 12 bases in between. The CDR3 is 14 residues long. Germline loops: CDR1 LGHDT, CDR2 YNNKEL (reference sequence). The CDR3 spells CASSPEPGHQPQHF. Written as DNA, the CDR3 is TGTGCCAGCAGCCCAGAGCCGGGTCATCAGCCCCAGCATTTT.

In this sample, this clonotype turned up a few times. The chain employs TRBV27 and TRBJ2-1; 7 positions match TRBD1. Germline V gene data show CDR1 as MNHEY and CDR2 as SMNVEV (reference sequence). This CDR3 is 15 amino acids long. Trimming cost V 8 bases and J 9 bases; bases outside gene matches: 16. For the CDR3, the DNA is TGTGCCAGCGTCCCGGGACAGTCCTACTGGGGTGAGCAGTTCTTC. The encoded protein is CASVPGQSYWGEQFF.

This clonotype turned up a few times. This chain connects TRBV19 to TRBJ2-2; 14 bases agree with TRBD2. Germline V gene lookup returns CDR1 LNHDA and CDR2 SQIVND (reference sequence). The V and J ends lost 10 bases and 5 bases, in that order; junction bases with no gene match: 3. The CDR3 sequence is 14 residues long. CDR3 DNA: TGTGCCACCGGGACTAGCGGGAGAACCGGGGAGCTGTTTTTT. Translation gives CATGTSGRTGELFF.

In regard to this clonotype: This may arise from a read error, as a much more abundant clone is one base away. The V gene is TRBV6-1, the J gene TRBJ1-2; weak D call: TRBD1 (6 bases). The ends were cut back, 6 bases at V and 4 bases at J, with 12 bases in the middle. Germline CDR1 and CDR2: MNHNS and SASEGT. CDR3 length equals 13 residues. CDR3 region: CASRRGAFYGYTF. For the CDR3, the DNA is TGTGCCAGCAGGAGGGGGGCATTCTATGGCTACACCTTC.

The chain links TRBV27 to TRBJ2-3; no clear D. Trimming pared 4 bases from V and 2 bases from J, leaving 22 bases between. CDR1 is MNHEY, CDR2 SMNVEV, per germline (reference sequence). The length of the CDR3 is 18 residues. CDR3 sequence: CASSSQKGWAESTDTQYF. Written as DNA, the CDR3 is TGTGCCAGCAGTTCGCAAAAAGGATGGGCTGAATCCACAGATACGCAGTATTTT.

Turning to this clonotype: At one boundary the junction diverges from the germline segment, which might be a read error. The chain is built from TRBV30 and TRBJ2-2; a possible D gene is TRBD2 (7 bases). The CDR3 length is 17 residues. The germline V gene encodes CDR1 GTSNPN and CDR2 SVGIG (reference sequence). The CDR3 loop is CAGVGGGEAGVTEELFF. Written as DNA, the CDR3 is TGTGCCGGGGTCGGAGGGGGAGAGGCGGGAGTGACCGAGGAGCTGTTTTTT.

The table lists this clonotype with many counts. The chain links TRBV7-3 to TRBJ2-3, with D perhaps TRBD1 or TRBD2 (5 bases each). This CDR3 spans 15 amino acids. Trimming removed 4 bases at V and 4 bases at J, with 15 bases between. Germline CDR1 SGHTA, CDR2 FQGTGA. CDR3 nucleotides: TGTGCCAGCAGCTCGGGACCTTGGGGGTCAGATACGCAGTATTTT. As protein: CASSSGPWGSDTQYF. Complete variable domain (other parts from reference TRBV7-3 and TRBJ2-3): GAGVSQTPSNKVTEKGKYVELRCDPISGHTALYWYRQSLGQGPEFLIYFQGTGAADDSGLPNDRFFAVRPEGSVSTLKIQRTERGDSAVYLCASSSGPWGSDTQYFGPGTRLTVL.

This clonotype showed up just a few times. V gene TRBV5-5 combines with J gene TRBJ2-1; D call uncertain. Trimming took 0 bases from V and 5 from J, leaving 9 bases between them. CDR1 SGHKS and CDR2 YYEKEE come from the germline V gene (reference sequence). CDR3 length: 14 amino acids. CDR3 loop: CASSLVDGNNEQFF. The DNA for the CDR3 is TGTGCCAGCAGCTTGGTGGACGGCAACAATGAGCAGTTCTTC.

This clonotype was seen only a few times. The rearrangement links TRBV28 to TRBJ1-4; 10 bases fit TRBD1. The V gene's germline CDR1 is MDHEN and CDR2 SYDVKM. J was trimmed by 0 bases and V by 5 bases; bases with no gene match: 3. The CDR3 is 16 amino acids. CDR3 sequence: CASSLGTGATNEKLFF. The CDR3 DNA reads TGTGCCAGCAGTCTCGGGACAGGGGCAACTAATGAAAAACTGTTTTTT.

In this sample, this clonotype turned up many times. The CDR3 nucleotides are TGTGCCAGCAGCTCTTCGGATGGCGGGCCTAGCTCCTACGAGCAGTACTTC. Its translation is CASSSSDGGPSSYEQYF. J is TRBJ2-7 and V is TRBV7-9, with D tentatively TRBD2 (5 bases). This CDR3 spans 17 amino acids. In germline, CDR1 is SEHNR, CDR2 FQNEAQ (reference sequence). Trimming removed 4 bases from V and 0 bases from J, with 19 bases in between.

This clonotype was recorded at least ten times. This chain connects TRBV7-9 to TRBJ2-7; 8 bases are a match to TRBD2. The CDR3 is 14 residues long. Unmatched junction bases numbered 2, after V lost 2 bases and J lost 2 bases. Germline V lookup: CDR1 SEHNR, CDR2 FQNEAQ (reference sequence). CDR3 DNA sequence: TGTGCCAGCAGCTTACCAGCGGGAGCCTACGAGCAGTACTTC. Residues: CASSLPAGAYEQYF.

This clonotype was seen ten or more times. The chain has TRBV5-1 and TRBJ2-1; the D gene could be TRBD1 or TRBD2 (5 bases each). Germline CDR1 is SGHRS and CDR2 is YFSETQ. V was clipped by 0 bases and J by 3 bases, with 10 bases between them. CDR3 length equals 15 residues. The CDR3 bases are TGCGCCAGCAGCTTGGAGGGGAGATTCTACAATGAGCAGTTCTTC. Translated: CASSLEGRFYNEQFF.

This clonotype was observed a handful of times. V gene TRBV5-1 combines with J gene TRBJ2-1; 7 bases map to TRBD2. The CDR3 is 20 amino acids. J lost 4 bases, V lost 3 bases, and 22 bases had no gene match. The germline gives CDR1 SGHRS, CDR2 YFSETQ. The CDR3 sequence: CASSSPERGPNTLAYNEQFF. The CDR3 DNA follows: TGCGCCAGCAGCTCCCCTGAGCGGGGACCTAACACCCTCGCTTACAATGAGCAGTTCTTC. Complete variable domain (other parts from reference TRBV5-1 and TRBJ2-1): KAGVTQTPRYLIKTRGQQVTLSCSPISGHRSVSWYQQTPGQGLQFLFEYFSETQRNKGNFPGRFSGRQFSNSRSEMNVSTLELGDSALYLCASSSPERGPNTLAYNEQFFGPGTRLTVL.

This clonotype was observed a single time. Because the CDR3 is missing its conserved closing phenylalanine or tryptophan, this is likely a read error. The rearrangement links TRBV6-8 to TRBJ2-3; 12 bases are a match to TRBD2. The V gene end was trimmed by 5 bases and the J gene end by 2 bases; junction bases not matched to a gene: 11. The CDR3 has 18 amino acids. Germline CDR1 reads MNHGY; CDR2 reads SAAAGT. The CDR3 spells CASSDTKLAGGPTDTQYL. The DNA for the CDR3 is TGTGCCAGCAGTGACACAAAACTAGCGGGGGGACCCACAGATACGCAGTATCTT.

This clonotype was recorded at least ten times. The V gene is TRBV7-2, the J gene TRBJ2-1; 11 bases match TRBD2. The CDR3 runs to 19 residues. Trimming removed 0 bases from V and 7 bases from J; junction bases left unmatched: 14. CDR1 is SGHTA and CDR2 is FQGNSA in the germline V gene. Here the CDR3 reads CASSLALSGGRTSGNEQFF. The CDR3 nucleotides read TGTGCCAGCAGCTTAGCCCTGAGCGGGGGGCGGACTAGCGGGAATGAGCAGTTCTTC.

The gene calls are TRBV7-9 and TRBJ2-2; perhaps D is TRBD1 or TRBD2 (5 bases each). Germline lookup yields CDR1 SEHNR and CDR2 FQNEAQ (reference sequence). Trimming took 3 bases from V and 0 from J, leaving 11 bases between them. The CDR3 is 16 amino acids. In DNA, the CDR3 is TGTGCCAGCAGCTTTTCCGGGACGGCGAACACCGGGGAGCTGTTTTTT. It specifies CASSFSGTANTGELFF. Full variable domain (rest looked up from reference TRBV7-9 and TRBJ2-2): DTGVSQNPRHKITKRGQNVTFRCDPISEHNRLYWYRQTLGQGPEFLTYFQNEAQLEKSRLLSDRFSAERPKGSFSTLEIQRTEQGDSAMYLCASSFSGTANTGELFFGEGSRLTVL.

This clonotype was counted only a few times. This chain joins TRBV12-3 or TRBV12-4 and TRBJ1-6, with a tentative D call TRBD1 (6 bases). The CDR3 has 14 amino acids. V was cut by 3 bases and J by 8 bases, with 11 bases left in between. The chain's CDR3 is CASSFTGFDSPLHF. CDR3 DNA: TGTGCCAGCAGTTTCACAGGGTTTGATTCACCCCTCCACTTT.